A selection of T cell receptor beta chains follows, all from one sample in a study of T cells after yellow fever vaccination. TCRdb passed the 5' RACE reads through MiXCR, listing each CDR3 protein once. This sample has around 310,000 distinct CDR3 sequences, with 8.5% to 9% found just once. Sequenced material: PBMCs, taken on the day of the first yellow fever vaccination. All receptors derive from a man aged 18 to 29 who received the YFV17D yellow fever vaccine. Each CDR3 is given with its conserved first and last residue. The order of the fields is clone size, D gene, J gene, V gene, CDR3 DNA, CDR3 protein. D genes are given only for firm matches. The size entry is marked missing in some rows and otherwise reads once, few, many or a size class.

- TRBD1 TRBJ1-4 TRBV12-3/TRBV12-4 TGTGCCAGCAGCCTTACCGGGACAGACGAAGAAAAACTGTTTTTT CASSLTGTDEEKLFF
few TRBD2 TRBJ2-2 TRBV6-4 TGTGCCAGCAGTGAAAGCGGGGAGCGAACCGGGGAGCTGTTTTTT CASSESGERTGELFF
- - TRBJ1-1 TRBV4-3 TGCGCCAGCAGCCAAGACATGGGGCGACAGGAAGCTTTCTTT CASSQDMGRQEAFF
many - TRBJ2-1 TRBV29-1 TGCAGCGTTGGTACGACAGTGTACAATGAGCAGTTCTTC CSVGTTVYNEQFF
few - TRBJ2-1 TRBV11-2 TGTGCCAGCAGCCCCCGAACAGGGATCTACAATGAGCAGTTCTTC CASSPRTGIYNEQFF
- - TRBJ1-1 TRBV11-2 TGTGCCAGCAGCCCCCCGGGAGTGCCTGTGAACACTGAAGCTTTCTTT CASSPPGVPVNTEAFF
few TRBD1 TRBJ2-1 TRBV25-1 TGTGCCAGCTCCCCCGTGGGGACAGCCTCCTACAATGAGCAGTTCTTC CASSPVGTASYNEQFF
few TRBD2 TRBJ2-5 TRBV7-2 TGTGCCAGCAGCATACTAGCGGGGGCTCCGACCCAGTACTTC CASSILAGAPTQYF
few - TRBJ2-1 TRBV10-1 TGCGCCAGCAGTGCAAATTTCGGGACTCCCCAGGGCGAGCAGTTCTTC CASSANFGTPQGEQFF
few TRBD1 TRBJ1-2 TRBV7-2 TGTGCCAGCAGCTTAGTGAGGGGGCGAGGCTACACCTTC CASSLVRGRGYTF
- - TRBJ1-1 TRBV20-1 TGCTGTGCTATACCGAGCTGGTACAGTGTGAACACTGAAGCTTTCTTT CCAIPSWYSVNTEAFF
few - TRBJ2-7 TRBV2 TGTGCCAGAACCCGTTCGGACAGCTACGAGCAGTACTTC CARTRSDSYEQYF
- - TRBJ2-1 TRBV6-5 TGTGCCAGCAGTTATTGGGCGGAACCCTACAATGAGCAGTTCTTC CASSYWAEPYNEQFF
few - TRBJ2-3 TRBV20-1 TGCAGTGCTAGAGTGTTTAGCGGTTTAACAGATACGCAGTATTTT CSARVFSGLTDTQYF
few - TRBJ2-5 TRBV2 TGTGCCAGCAGTCGGACGGACGTGGAAGAGACCCAGTACTTC CASSRTDVEETQYF
many TRBD2 TRBJ2-1 TRBV7-9 TGTGCCAGCAGCTCCAGAGGACTAGCGGGGAACAATGAGCAGTTCTTC CASSSRGLAGNNEQFF
few - TRBJ2-5 TRBV7-9 TGTGCCAGCAGCTTAAGTTGGGGACCCTCCCGAGGGACCCAGTACTTC CASSLSWGPSRGTQYF
- TRBD1 TRBJ1-4 TRBV7-6 TGTGCCAGCAGCTCCCTGACAGGGACGGACGAAAAACTGTTTTTT CASSSLTGTDEKLFF
many - TRBJ2-7 TRBV9 TGTGCCAGCAGGTCCGGGACCGGGCAACACAGGAGCTCCTACGAGCAGTACTTC CASRSGTGQHRSSYEQYF
- - TRBJ1-5 TRBV20-1 TGCAGTGCCAGGGACTTTCCCAATCAGCCCCAGCATTTT CSARDFPNQPQHF
few - TRBJ1-4 TRBV11-2 TGTGCCAGCAGCTTATATCAAGGGGGGACTGGGGCTGAAAAACTGTTTTTT CASSLYQGGTGAEKLFF
few - TRBJ1-2 TRBV27 TGTGCCAGCAGTTTATCGCGTTTCCCTAACTATGGCTACACCTTC CASSLSRFPNYGYTF
- - TRBJ1-1 TRBV7-9 TGTGCCAGCAGCCGCCGCGGCGGAACCTACACTGAAGCTTTCTTT CASSRRGGTYTEAFF
- - TRBJ2-3 TRBV4-3 TGCGCCAGCAGCCCCACCACCTACACCTCCTCCACAGATACGCAGTATTTT CASSPTTYTSSTDTQYF
many - TRBJ2-2 TRBV7-2 TGTGCCAGCAGCTTCCTAAACACCGGGGAGCTGTTTTTT CASSFLNTGELFF
- - TRBJ2-2 TRBV9 TGTGCCAGCAGGAAACAGGGAGGGGACACCGGGGAGCTGTTTTTT CASRKQGGDTGELFF
few TRBD1 TRBJ1-1 TRBV5-1 TGCGCCAGCAGCTTGAGACAGGGGGGCGAAGCTTTCTTT CASSLRQGGEAFF
many TRBD1 TRBJ1-1 TRBV7-2 TGTGCCAGCAGCCGTACAGGGGGCTGGAACACTGAAGCTTTCTTT CASSRTGGWNTEAFF
many - TRBJ1-1 TRBV7-9 TGTGCCAGCAGCTCAACGGGCGAAGCTTTCTTT CASSSTGEAFF
- TRBD2 TRBJ2-5 TRBV7-2 TGTGCCAGCAGCTTACGAGCGGGGGGGCAAGAGACCCAGTACTTC CASSLRAGGQETQYF
- TRBD2 TRBJ2-7 TRBV12-3/TRBV12-4 TGTGCCAGCAGTACTGGACTAGCGGGGGGGAGCTACGAGCAGTACTTC CASSTGLAGGSYEQYF
few - TRBJ2-5 TRBV5-1 TGCGCCAGCAGCTTGGCGGGCAGGTCCGAGACCCAGTACTTC CASSLAGRSETQYF
few - TRBJ1-2 TRBV7-6 TGTGCCAGCAGCGCTATGCCGGGGGCCGACTATGGCTACACCTTC CASSAMPGADYGYTF
- TRBD2 TRBJ2-3 TRBV5-4 TGTGCCAGCAGCTCTGTAGCGGGGGGGCCGAAGGGTTCAGATACGCAGTATTTT CASSSVAGGPKGSDTQYF
- - TRBJ1-5 TRBV18 TGTGCCAGCTCCCCACAGGAAAATCAGCCCCAGCATTTT CASSPQENQPQHF